The 16 T cell receptor beta chains listed next were all sequenced from one sample in a study of CD8+ T cells in alopecia areata. Extracted RNA was reverse transcribed, and the resulting cDNA served as sequencing template. TCRdb's table, derived via immunoSEQ multiplex PCR, lists solely in-frame clones and lacks some. This sample carries some 18,000 clones, none of them present only once. CD4, CD8alpha, NKG2D, NKG2ACE and other markers guided sorting of pooled cutaneous lymph node cells. The sequencing input was CD8+ T cells sorted from a lymph node. These receptors were taken from a C3H/HeJ mouse with alopecia areata. As its MHC haplotype, the strain has H2-k.

This clone showed up just a few times. Gene names and germline match the mouse. The part of the CDR3 DNA that was read is TGCACCTGCAGTGCAGATACCGGGACAGGGTAT. Translation gives CTCSADTGTGY. The CDR3 reads in full as CTCSADTGTGYEQYF. The chain employs TRBV1 and TRBJ2-7, with 9 positions matching TRBD1. Sequencing ends 4 residues short of the CDR3 end; the germline J gene provides the rest. Germline CDR1 reads NSQYPW; CDR2 reads LRSPGD (reference sequence). The CDR3 extends over 15 amino acids.

In this sample, this clone turned up many times. The listed genes are named as in mouse. Sequencing ends 4 residues short of the CDR3 end; the germline J gene provides the rest. V gene TRBV13-3 combines with J gene TRBJ1-1; 7 bases align to TRBD1. Germline values: CDR1 NNHDY, CDR2 SYVADS. After removal of 0 bases from V and 0 bases from J, the junction contained 2 bases not matched to a gene. The CDR3 contains 15 residues. CDR3: CASSDARGANTEVFF. The CDR3 DNA, read in part, is TGTGCCAGCAGTGATGCCAGGGGGGCAAACACA.

As to this clone: The listed genes are named as in mouse. With the read ending 4 residues before the CDR3 end, the germline J gene is used to fill in that end. This chain connects TRBV1 to TRBJ2-7; D is possibly TRBD1 (6 bases). The CDR3 is 14 amino acids. Trimming left V 3 bases short and J 0 bases short, with 9 bases between. CDR1 and CDR2 (germline): NSQYPW, LRSPGD (reference sequence). Partial CDR3 DNA: TGCACCTGCAGTGCTAACAGGGTCTCCTAT. Translating it yields CTCSANRVSY. The complete CDR3 protein is CTCSANRVSYEQYF.

This clone was detected ten times or more. Genes and germline are mouse. The CDR3 bases that were read are TGTGCCAGCAGTTCATCGACAGGGGGGCAAGAC. This translates into CASSSSTGGQD. The complete CDR3 reads CASSSSTGGQDTQYF. The chain links TRBV13-3 to TRBJ2-5; 9 bases are a match to TRBD1. Coverage ceases 4 residues before the CDR3 finishes, and the germline J gene fills in the end. V was clipped by 4 bases and J by 3 bases; unmatched bases: 6. CDR1 is NNHDY and CDR2 is SYVADS in the germline V gene. The CDR3 is 15 amino acids.

This clone was seen more than once but under ten times. Gene names follow the mouse nomenclature. With the read ending 4 residues before the CDR3 end, the germline J gene is used to fill in that end. The V call is TRBV19, the J call TRBJ1-1; TRBD1 matches 10 bases. With V trimmed by 2 bases and J by 4 bases, 2 bases remained unmatched. CDR1 is FNHDT, CDR2 SITEND, per germline (reference sequence). The CDR3 runs to 14 residues. Partial CDR3 DNA: TGTGCCAGCAGTATGGGGACAGGGGTCACA. Translation gives CASSMGTGVT. The full-length CDR3 reads as CASSMGTGVTEVFF.

This clone was found many times. All gene names here are mouse names. The read terminates 4 residues ahead of where the CDR3 ends, so the germline J gene completes it. The J gene is TRBJ2-2, the V gene TRBV19; 9 bases fit TRBD1. Germline loops: CDR1 FNHDT, CDR2 SITEND (reference sequence). Trimming at V came to 7 bases and at J to 2 bases, leaving 0 bases not matched to a gene. This CDR3 region has 13 residues. The CDR3 sequence: CASGQGNTGQLYF. The DNA read from the CDR3 is TGTGCCAGCGGACAGGGGAACACCGGG.

Ten or more counts support this clone. All gene names here are mouse names. The read falls 4 residues short of the CDR3 end, and the missing part is taken from the germline J gene. V is TRBV1 and J is TRBJ1-4; no clear D gene. The ends were cut back, 3 bases at V and 0 bases at J, with 5 bases in the middle. Germline CDR1 reads NSQYPW; CDR2 reads LRSPGD (reference sequence). The CDR3 has 14 amino acids. The CDR3 sequence: CTCSAQISNERLFF. The sequenced CDR3 bases are TGCACCTGCAGTGCTCAAATTTCCAACGAA.

This clone was seen at least ten times. Gene names follow the mouse nomenclature. The DNA read from the CDR3 is TGTGCCAGCAGTGATTACTGGGGGGACTCCTAT. Its protein is CASSDYWGDSY. The full CDR3 sequence reads CASSDYWGDSYEQYF. The gene calls are TRBV13-1 and TRBJ2-7; 9 nucleotides match TRBD2. The read terminates 4 residues before the CDR3 end, so the remaining end is supplied by the germline J gene. Germline values: CDR1 NSHNY, CDR2 SYGAGN. The length of the CDR3 is 15 residues. The ends lost 1 base at V and 0 bases at J; junction bases unmatched: 2.

This clone has ten or more counts. Mouse germline and gene names are used. The observed sequence ends 4 residues before the CDR3 terminus, with the missing tail filled in from the germline J gene. The chain carries TRBV19 and TRBJ2-7; D might be TRBD1 (5 bases). Germline CDR1 and CDR2: FNHDT and SITEND (reference sequence). The CDR3 is 11 amino acids. The V and J ends lost 7 bases and 2 bases respectively, with 7 bases between them. The part of the CDR3 DNA that was read is TGTGCCAGCGTGACAGCCTAT. Encoded protein: CASVTAY. The full CDR3 protein reads CASVTAYEQYF.

This clone was seen a few times. Gene names refer to mouse genes. The read ends 4 residues before the CDR3 terminus; that terminus is restored from the germline J gene. The chain carries TRBV13-3 and TRBJ2-7; 14 bases fit TRBD2. V trimming: 2 bases; J trimming: 2 bases; junction bases outside the gene matches: 0. CDR3 length: 15 residues. Germline CDR1 NNHDY, CDR2 SYVADS. CDR3 region: CASSEGLGGPYEQYF. The sequenced CDR3 bases are TGTGCCAGCAGTGAGGGACTGGGGGGGCCCTAT.

This clone was seen ten or more times. Gene names are mouse gene names. The read gets to within 4 residues of the CDR3 end, and the germline J gene fills in the rest. The V and J genes are TRBV13-3 and TRBJ2-1; the match to TRBD2 covers 10 bases. This CDR3 spans 16 amino acids. With 4 bases clipped from V and 1 base from J, the junction kept 5 bases outside the gene matches. Germline V gene sequence: CDR1 NNHDY, CDR2 SYVADS. The CDR3 DNA, read in part, is TGTGCCAGCAGTTTTTCGGACTGGGGGAACTATGCT. This sequence encodes CASSFSDWGNYA. The entire CDR3 is CASSFSDWGNYAEQFF.

In the case of this clone: These gene names are mouse names. Read sequence stops 4 residues before the CDR3 end, and the germline J gene provides the missing end. The gene calls are TRBV13-2 and TRBJ2-4; 10 nucleotides align to TRBD2. Germline assignment: CDR1 NNHNN and CDR2 SYGAGS (reference sequence). CDR3 length: 16 amino acids. The sequenced CDR3 bases are TGTGCCAGCGGTGATAGCTGGGGGGGCGCGGAGAAC. Amino acids: CASGDSWGGAEN. In full, the CDR3 reads CASGDSWGGAENTLYF.

This clone has ten or more counts. The gene names given are mouse names. Sequencing ends 4 residues short of the CDR3 end; the germline J gene provides the rest. J is TRBJ2-7 and V is TRBV13-3; 8 bases align to TRBD2. The CDR3 sequence is 13 residues long. The V gene's germline CDR1 is NNHDY and CDR2 SYVADS. CDR3 region: CASSEGGAYEQYF. The DNA read from the CDR3 is TGTGCCAGCAGTGAGGGGGGGGCGTAT.

There are a few counts of this clone. The genes are named according to mouse. The sequence runs out 4 residues before the end of the CDR3; the remainder is reconstructed from the germline J gene. The chain joins TRBV13-1 to TRBJ1-4, with D unclear. V was pared by 2 bases and J by 1 base, with 6 bases between. The CDR3 is 14 amino acids. The germline V gene encodes CDR1 NSHNY and CDR2 SYGAGN. The sequenced part of the CDR3 DNA is TGTGCCAGCAGTGAGACACATTCCAACGAA. Amino acid sequence: CASSETHSNE. The whole CDR3 sequence reads CASSETHSNERLFF.

Comments on this clone: Genes here carry mouse names. The sequenced CDR3 bases are TGTGCCAGCAGTGAGTCCAGGGGGGAAGAC. As protein: CASSESRGED. The CDR3 reads in full as CASSESRGEDTQYF. V usage is TRBV13-3 and J usage is TRBJ2-5, with D possibly TRBD1 on 7 matching bases. Read sequence stops 4 residues before the CDR3 end, and the germline J gene provides the missing end. The CDR3 sequence is 14 residues long. Germline CDR1 reads NNHDY; CDR2 reads SYVADS.

Notes on this clone: Gene and germline names: mouse. The CDR3 is CASSVPGHHYEQYF. The CDR3 DNA, read in part, is TGTGCCAGCAGTGTACCGGGACATCACTAT. The V and J genes are TRBV13-1 and TRBJ2-7; tentatively, D is TRBD1 (6 bases). From the germline J gene comes the end of the CDR3, since the read stops 4 residues before it. Trimming took off 3 bases at V and 3 bases at J, with 13 bases between the two ends. This CDR3 spans 14 amino acids. Germline CDR1 NSHNY, CDR2 SYGAGN.